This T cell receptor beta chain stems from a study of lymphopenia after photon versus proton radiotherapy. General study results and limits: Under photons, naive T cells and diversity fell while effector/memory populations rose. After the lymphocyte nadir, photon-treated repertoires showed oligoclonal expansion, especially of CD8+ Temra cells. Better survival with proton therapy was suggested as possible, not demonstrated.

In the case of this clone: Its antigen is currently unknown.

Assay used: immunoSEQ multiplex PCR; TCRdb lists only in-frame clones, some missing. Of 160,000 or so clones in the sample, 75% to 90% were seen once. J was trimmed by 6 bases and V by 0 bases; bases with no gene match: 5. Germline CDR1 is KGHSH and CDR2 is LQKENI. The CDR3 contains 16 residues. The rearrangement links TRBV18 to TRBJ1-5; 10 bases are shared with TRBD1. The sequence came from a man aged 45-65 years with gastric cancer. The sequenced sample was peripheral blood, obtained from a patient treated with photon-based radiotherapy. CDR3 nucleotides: TGTGCCAGCTCACCACCGGACAGGGGGAGGGGTCAGCCCCAGCATTTT. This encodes CASSPPDRGRGQPQHF.